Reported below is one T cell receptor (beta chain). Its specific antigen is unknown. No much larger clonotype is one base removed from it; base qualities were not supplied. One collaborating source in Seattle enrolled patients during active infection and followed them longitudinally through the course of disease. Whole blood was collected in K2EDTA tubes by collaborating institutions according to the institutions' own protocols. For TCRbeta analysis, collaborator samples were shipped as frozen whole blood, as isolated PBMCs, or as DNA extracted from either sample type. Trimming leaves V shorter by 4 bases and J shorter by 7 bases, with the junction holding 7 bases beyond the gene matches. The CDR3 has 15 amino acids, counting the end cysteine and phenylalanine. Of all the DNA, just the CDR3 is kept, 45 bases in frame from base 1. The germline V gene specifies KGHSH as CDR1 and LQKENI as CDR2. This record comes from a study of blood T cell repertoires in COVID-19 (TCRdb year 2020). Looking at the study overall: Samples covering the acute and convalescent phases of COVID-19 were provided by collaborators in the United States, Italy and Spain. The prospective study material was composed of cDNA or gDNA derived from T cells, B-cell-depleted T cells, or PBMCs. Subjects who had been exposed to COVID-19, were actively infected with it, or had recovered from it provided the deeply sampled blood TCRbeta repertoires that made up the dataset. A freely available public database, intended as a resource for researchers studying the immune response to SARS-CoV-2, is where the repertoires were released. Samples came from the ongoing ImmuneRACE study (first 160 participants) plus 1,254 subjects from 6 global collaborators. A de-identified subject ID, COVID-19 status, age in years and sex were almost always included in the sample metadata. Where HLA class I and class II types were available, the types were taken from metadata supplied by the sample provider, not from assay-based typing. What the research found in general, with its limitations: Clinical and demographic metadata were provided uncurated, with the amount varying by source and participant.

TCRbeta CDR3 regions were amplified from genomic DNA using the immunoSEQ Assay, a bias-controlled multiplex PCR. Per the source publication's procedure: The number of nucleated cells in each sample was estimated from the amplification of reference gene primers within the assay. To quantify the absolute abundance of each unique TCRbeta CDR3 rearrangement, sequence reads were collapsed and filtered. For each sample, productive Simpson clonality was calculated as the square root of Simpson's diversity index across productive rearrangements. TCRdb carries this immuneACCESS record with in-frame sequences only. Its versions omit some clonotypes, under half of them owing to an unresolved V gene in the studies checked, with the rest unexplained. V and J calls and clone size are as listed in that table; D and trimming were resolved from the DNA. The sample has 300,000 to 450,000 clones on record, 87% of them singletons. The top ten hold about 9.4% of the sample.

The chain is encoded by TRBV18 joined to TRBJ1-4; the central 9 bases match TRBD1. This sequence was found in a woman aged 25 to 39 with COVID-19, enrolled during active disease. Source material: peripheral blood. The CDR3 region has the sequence CASSQNRGLGEKLFF. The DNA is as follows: TGTGCCAGCTCACAGAACAGGGGGCTTGGTGAAAAACTGTTTTTT. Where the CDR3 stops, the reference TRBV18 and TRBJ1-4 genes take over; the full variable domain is NAGVMQNPRHLVRRRGQEARLRCSPMKGHSHVYWYRQLPEEGLKFMVYLQKENIIDESGMPKERFSAEFPKEGPSILRIQQVVRGDSAAYFCASSQNRGLGEKLFFGSGTQLSVL.